The 21 T cell receptor beta chains below all came from one sample that was sequenced in a study of T cells after yellow fever vaccination. TCRdb reanalysed the 5' RACE reads using MiXCR and keeps one entry per CDR3 protein. The table has 400,000 or so distinct CDR3 sequences, roughly a sixth seen once. This sample comprised PBMCs, obtained before the yellow fever booster vaccination. These receptors all come from a man between 18 and 29 years old who received the YFV17D yellow fever vaccine.

In this sample, this clonotype turned up once. This chain uses TRBV6-1 with TRBJ1-6; D possibly corresponds to TRBD1 (5 bases). The CDR3 contains 16 residues. Deletions cut 7 bases from V and 7 bases from J, with 20 bases between. Germline-derived CDR1 and CDR2 are MNHNS and SASEGT. CDR3: CASKRGAAPLNSPLHF. The CDR3 DNA sequence: TGTGCCAGCAAGAGGGGAGCCGCGCCGCTAAATTCACCCCTCCACTTT.

This clonotype was detected only a few times. The J gene is TRBJ2-2, the V gene TRBV5-5, with 7 nucleotides matching TRBD2. V was pared by 5 bases and J by 2 bases, with 9 bases of the junction left unmatched. CDR1 and CDR2 (germline): SGHKS, YYEKEE (reference sequence). The CDR3 length is 16 residues. CDR3 sequence: CASSLGAGENTGELFF. DNA of the CDR3: TGTGCCAGCAGTTTAGGTGCGGGGGAAAACACCGGGGAGCTGTTTTTT.

This clonotype was recorded a few times. The V gene is TRBV29-1, the J gene TRBJ1-1; D gene uncertain. CDR1 SQVTM and CDR2 ANQGSEA come from the germline V gene. V shed 6 bases and J shed 4 bases, with 12 bases lying between them. The CDR3 loop spans 12 amino acids. DNA for the CDR3: TGCAGCGTCTACATGGATGCCACTGAAGCTTTCTTT. It is translated as CSVYMDATEAFF. The full variable domain, in which reference TRBV29-1 and TRBJ1-1 provide the parts outside the CDR3, is SAVISQKPSRDICQRGTSLTIQCQVDSQVTMMFWYRQQPGQSLTLIATANQGSEATYESGFVIDKFPISRPNLTFSTLTVSNMSPEDSSIYLCSVYMDATEAFFGQGTRLTVV.

This clonotype was detected only a few times. The chain uses TRBV7-9 and TRBJ1-1; tentative D call: TRBD1 (6 bases). The CDR3 has 14 amino acids. Between the trimmed V and J ends, which lost 1 base and 3 bases, there was a span of 9 bases. Germline CDR1 is SEHNR and CDR2 is FQNEAQ (reference sequence). The CDR3 region has the DNA TGTGCCAGCAGCTTAGGACAGGTGGACACTGAAGCTTTCTTT. This gives the protein CASSLGQVDTEAFF.

This clonotype occurred many times. This chain connects TRBV5-1 to TRBJ2-2, with D possibly matching TRBD2 (6 bases). The germline gives CDR1 SGHRS, CDR2 YFSETQ. Trimming removed 5 bases at V and 2 bases at J, with 13 bases between. This CDR3 is built from 15 residues. CDR3 residues: CASRLRRDNTGELFF. The CDR3 DNA reads TGCGCCAGCAGACTGCGGCGGGACAACACCGGGGAGCTGTTTTTT. The full variable domain, rest sourced from reference TRBV5-1 and TRBJ2-2, is KAGVTQTPRYLIKTRGQQVTLSCSPISGHRSVSWYQQTPGQGLQFLFEYFSETQRNKGNFPGRFSGRQFSNSRSEMNVSTLELGDSALYLCASRLRRDNTGELFFGEGSRLTVL.

The chain links TRBV5-1 to TRBJ1-2, with 9 bases matching TRBD1. Germline V gene data show CDR1 as SGHRS and CDR2 as YFSETQ. This CDR3 is built from 14 residues. V lost 4 bases to trimming and J lost 7 bases; unmatched junction nucleotides: 8. CDR3 in DNA: TGCGCCAGCAGCAGGGGACAGGGAGAAGGTGGCTACACCTTC. Residues: CASSRGQGEGGYTF.

The chain joins TRBV11-2 to TRBJ2-4, with TRBD1 matching over 11 bases. CDR1 SGHAT and CDR2 FQNNGV come from the germline V gene. CDR3 size: 18 residues. V gave up 4 bases and J gave up 8 bases; unmatched junction bases: 16. CDR3 region: CASSSIVPGTGGMDIQYF. The CDR3 nucleotides are TGTGCCAGCAGCTCTATCGTACCCGGGACAGGGGGGATGGACATTCAGTACTTC.

The J gene is TRBJ1-2, the V gene TRBV12-3 or TRBV12-4, with D uncertain. Trimming shortened V by 5 bases and J by 0 bases, and 7 bases separated the two germline ends. This CDR3 is built from 13 residues. The CDR3 protein is CASSRAANYGYTF. The DNA for the CDR3 is TGTGCCAGCAGTCGGGCAGCTAACTATGGCTACACCTTC.

This clonotype was seen a few times. J is TRBJ1-1 and V is TRBV6-5; D is possibly TRBD1 (5 bases). Trimming stripped 7 bases from V and 0 bases from J, with 18 bases between. This CDR3 has 16 amino acids. Germline assignment: CDR1 MNHEY and CDR2 SVGAGI. In DNA form, the CDR3 reads TGTGCCAGCAACAAACGGGGGACCGAGATGAACACTGAAGCTTTCTTT. Its protein product is CASNKRGTEMNTEAFF.

Only a few counts were recorded for this clonotype. V and J are TRBV6-6 and TRBJ1-1; D call uncertain. The V end was cut by 5 bases, the J end by 0 bases, with 10 bases between. The CDR3 consists of 14 residues. CDR1 and CDR2 (germline): MNHNY, SVGAGI (reference sequence). In DNA, the CDR3 is TGTGCCAGCAGTCATGGACGGATGAACACTGAAGCTTTCTTT. Translating it yields CASSHGRMNTEAFF.

This clonotype was counted only a few times. The chain combines TRBV3-2 with TRBJ2-3; the table's D gene call, TRBD1, was not cross checked with the DNA. TRBV3-2 is an annotated pseudogene. This CDR3 is built from 17 residues. For the CDR3, the DNA is TGTGCCAGCAGCCAAGAAAACTCTTCTAGGGGGCACGATACGCAGTATTTT. Protein product: CASSQENSSRGHDTQYF.

This sequence joins TRBV2 and TRBJ1-2; 9 bases match TRBD1. CDR3 length equals 15 residues. Germline-derived CDR1 and CDR2 are SNHLY and FYNNEI. V was clipped by 6 bases and J by 7 bases; unmatched bases: 12. The CDR3 is CASSQARTGVTGYTF. In nucleotides, the CDR3 is TGTGCCAGCAGCCAAGCGCGGACAGGGGTAACTGGCTACACCTTC.

The genes are TRBV3-1 and TRBJ2-3, with D perhaps matching TRBD1 or TRBD2 (5 bases each). V was pared by 1 base and J by 4 bases, with 12 bases between. The CDR3 has 15 residues. In germline, CDR1 is LGHDT, CDR2 YNNKEL (reference sequence). CDR3 coding DNA: TGTGCCAGCAGCCAAGTCGAGGGGTTCCCAGATACGCAGTATTTT. It translates to CASSQVEGFPDTQYF.

This clonotype was observed a handful of times. As DNA, the CDR3 is TGTGCCAGCAGTTACGCGACAGGGAAACCCGCGAACACTGAAGCTTTCTTT. Amino acids: CASSYATGKPANTEAFF. This rearrangement joins TRBV6-5 to TRBJ1-1; 7 bases agree with TRBD1. Losses at the gene ends were 2 bases for V and 1 base for J; bases not matched to a gene: 10. Germline CDR1 MNHEY, CDR2 SVGAGI. The CDR3 has 17 amino acids.

The chain joins TRBV5-4 to TRBJ2-3; 12 nucleotides match TRBD2. The CDR3 spans 15 residues. CDR1 is SGHNT, CDR2 YYREEE, per germline (reference sequence). V dropped 5 bases and J dropped 5; count of bases not matched to a gene: 6. The CDR3, as DNA: TGTGCCAGCAGGCCTAGCGGGGGGGCCCTAGATACGCAGTATTTT. It yields the protein CASRPSGGALDTQYF.

The chain combines TRBV6-2 or TRBV6-3 with TRBJ1-5; D gene unclear. The CDR3 covers 13 residues. Germline CDR1 and CDR2: MNHEY and SVGEGT. V lost 6 bases and J lost 5, with 11 bases in between. CDR3 DNA sequence: TGTGCCAGCAGCCGCACATTTTATCAGCCCCAGCATTTT. Amino acid sequence: CASSRTFYQPQHF.

V and J are TRBV29-1 and TRBJ2-1, with D perhaps assigned TRBD1 or TRBD2 (5 bases each). The ends were cut back, 6 bases at V and 8 bases at J, with 11 bases in the middle. CDR3 length: 11 amino acids. The germline CDR1 and CDR2 sequences are SQVTM and ANQGSEA. In DNA, the CDR3 is TGCAGCGTGGGACGGAACGATGAGCAGTTCTTC. Amino acid sequence: CSVGRNDEQFF.

The chain links TRBV5-1 to TRBJ1-4, with 8 bases identical to TRBD1. The CDR3 is made up of 14 amino acids. Germline loops: CDR1 SGHRS, CDR2 YFSETQ. J lost 6 bases, V lost 5 bases, and 6 bases had no gene match. CDR3 protein: CASRTTGDHEKLFF. The CDR3 DNA is TGCGCCAGCAGAACGACAGGGGACCATGAAAAACTGTTTTTT.

This clonotype was seen more than once but under ten times. Here the CDR3 reads CASSNVDYEQYF. CDR3 in DNA: TGTGCCAGCAGCAATGTCGACTACGAGCAGTACTTC. The V call is TRBV21-1, the J call TRBJ2-7. TRBV21-1 is assigned pseudogene status. This CDR3 is 12 amino acids long.

The chain recombines TRBV4-1 with TRBJ1-5; the D is unclear. Germline V CDR1 and CDR2: MGHRA, YSYEKL. The length of the CDR3 is 15 residues. The ends were cut back, 3 bases at V and 10 bases at J, with 19 bases in the middle. CDR3 residues: CASSQILQIGGPQHF. CDR3 bases: TGCGCCAGCAGCCAGATCCTCCAAATTGGTGGACCCCAGCATTTT.

This chain links TRBV24-1 with TRBJ2-3; D gene ambiguous. CDR1 and CDR2 from the germline V gene are KGHDR and SFDVKD. V gave up 10 bases and J gave up 2 bases, with 18 bases separating them. The CDR3 totals 15 residues. The CDR3 reads CATAAGRASTDTQYF. DNA of the CDR3: TGTGCCACGGCGGCAGGCCGGGCTTCCACAGATACGCAGTATTTT.